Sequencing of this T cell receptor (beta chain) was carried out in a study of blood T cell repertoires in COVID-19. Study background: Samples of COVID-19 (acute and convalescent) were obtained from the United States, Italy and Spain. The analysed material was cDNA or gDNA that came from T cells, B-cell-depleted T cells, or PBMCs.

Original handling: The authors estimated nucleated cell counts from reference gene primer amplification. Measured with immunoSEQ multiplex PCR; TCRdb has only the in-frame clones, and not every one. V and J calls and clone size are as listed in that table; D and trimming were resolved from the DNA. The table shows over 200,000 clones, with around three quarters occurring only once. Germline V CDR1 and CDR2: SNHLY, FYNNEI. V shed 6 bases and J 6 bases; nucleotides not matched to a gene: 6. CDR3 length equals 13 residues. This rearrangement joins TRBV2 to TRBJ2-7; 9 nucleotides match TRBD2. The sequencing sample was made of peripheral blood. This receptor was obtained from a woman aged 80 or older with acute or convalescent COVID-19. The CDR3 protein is CASRYSGSGEQYF. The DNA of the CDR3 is TGTGCCAGCAGGTATAGCGGGAGTGGCGAGCAGTACTTC.